Below are 24 T cell receptor beta chains sequenced from a single sample in a study of CD8+CD57+ T cells in acquired aplastic anemia. The study profiled TCR beta VDJ and CDR3 using genomic DNA as template. From the reads, TCRdb called clonotypes with MiXCR, one entry per CDR3 protein. Of roughly 150,000 distinct CDR3 sequences listed, around 40% are singletons. The source material was sorted CD4+, CD8+, or CD8+CD57+ T cells (not recorded which) from PBMCs. The receptors shown here come from a human donor in good health.

This clonotype was seen a handful of times. This chain connects TRBV5-1 to TRBJ2-3, with TRBD1 identical over 8 bases. Germline trimming cut 0 bases from V and 4 bases from J; bases unmatched to any gene: 10. The CDR3 sequence is 17 residues long. CDR1 and CDR2 (germline): SGHRS, YFSETQ. The CDR3 DNA is TGCGCCAGCAGCTTGGCCCCGCAGGGGGCATCCGCAGATACGCAGTATTTT. Protein: CASSLAPQGASADTQYF.

Notes on this clonotype: Mismatch with germline at one junction end may stem from a read error. The chain carries TRBV9 and TRBJ2-1, with D hard to call. CDR3 length equals 11 residues. Per germline, CDR1 SGDLS and CDR2 YYNGEE. In DNA, the CDR3 is TGTGCCAGCAGCCACTACAATGAGCAGCTCTTC. Amino acid sequence: CASSHYNEQLF.

V usage is TRBV7-9 and J usage is TRBJ2-5; 7 bases fit TRBD2. Germline V gene sequence: CDR1 SEHNR, CDR2 FQNEAQ (reference sequence). The CDR3 runs 15 residues. With V trimmed by 2 bases and J by 4 bases, 7 bases remained unmatched. The CDR3 nucleotides read TGTGCCAGCAGCTTATGGGGGGGGAGGCGAGAGACCCAGTACTTC. Amino acid sequence: CASSLWGGRRETQYF.

The chain links TRBV5-1 to TRBJ2-7, with 7 bases identical to TRBD1. With 4 bases clipped from V and 2 bases from J, the junction kept 6 bases outside the gene matches. The CDR3 extends over 14 amino acids. CDR1 SGHRS and CDR2 YFSETQ come from the germline V gene. In nucleotides, the CDR3 is TGCGCCAGCAGCCGGGACAGCGCGGCCTACGAGCAGTACTTC. Translation gives CASSRDSAAYEQYF. Supplemented by reference TRBV5-1 and TRBJ2-7, the full variable domain reads KAGVTQTPRYLIKTRGQQVTLSCSPISGHRSVSWYQQTPGQGLQFLFEYFSETQRNKGNFPGRFSGRQFSNSRSEMNVSTLELGDSALYLCASSRDSAAYEQYFGPGTRLTVT.

The V call is TRBV7-2, the J call TRBJ1-2; 7 bases are shared with TRBD1. The CDR3 runs to 15 residues. With V trimmed by 5 bases and J by 0 bases, 6 bases remained unmatched. Germline loops: CDR1 SGHTA, CDR2 FQGNSA. The CDR3 spells CASSVGTEPNYGYTF. In DNA, the CDR3 is TGTGCCAGCAGCGTGGGGACAGAGCCTAACTATGGCTACACCTTC.

This clonotype has just a few counts. The J gene is TRBJ1-5, the V gene TRBV15, with a weak D call TRBD1 (6 bases). The CDR3 is made up of 16 amino acids. Trimming cost V 0 bases and J 6 bases, with 15 bases left between them. Germline V gene lookup returns CDR1 LNHNV and CDR2 YYDKDF (reference sequence). CDR3 residues: CATSREDPGAGQPQHF. The CDR3 DNA is TGTGCCACCAGCAGAGAGGACCCGGGGGCAGGTCAGCCCCAGCATTTT.

The chain's CDR3 is CASSSLVTGNTIYF. The CDR3 bases are TGTGCCAGTAGCTCCCTAGTAACCGGAAACACCATATATTTT. This sequence joins TRBV19 and TRBJ1-3; D remains unclear. In germline, CDR1 is LNHDA, CDR2 SQIVND (reference sequence). The CDR3 spans 14 residues. Trimming shortened V by 6 bases and J by 4 bases, and 13 bases separated the two germline ends.

Only one count was recorded for this clonotype. The chain carries TRBV6-1 and TRBJ2-5, with D maybe TRBD1 (7 bases). V was trimmed by 7 bases and J by 2 bases, leaving 17 bases between them. The CDR3 contains 15 residues. Germline loops: CDR1 MNHNS, CDR2 SASEGT. CDR3 loop: CASTLQGLAQETQYF. The CDR3 nucleotides read TGTGCCAGCACATTACAGGGGCTAGCGCAAGAGACCCAGTACTTC.

The chain joins TRBV6-5 to TRBJ2-5; weak D call: TRBD2 (6 bases). V lost 4 bases to trimming and J lost 5 bases, with 17 bases between them. Per germline, CDR1 MNHEY and CDR2 SVGAGI. The CDR3 runs to 15 residues. CDR3 loop: CASSSGRGREETQYF. Written as DNA, the CDR3 is TGTGCCAGCAGTTCAGGACGCGGCCGGGAGGAGACCCAGTACTTC.

In its sample, this clonotype was seen many times. This chain connects TRBV24-1 to TRBJ2-3; TRBD2 agrees at 8 bases. This CDR3 is built from 17 residues. The junction had 13 bases not matched to a gene; V was cut back by 5 bases and J by 4 bases. CDR1 and CDR2 from the germline V gene are KGHDR and SFDVKD. CDR3 protein: CATSGPIAGKAPDTQYF. CDR3 DNA sequence: TGTGCCACCAGTGGACCAATAGCGGGGAAGGCCCCAGATACGCAGTATTTT.

This clonotype was observed at least ten times. This chain connects TRBV20-1 to TRBJ1-2, with 7 positions matching TRBD1. CDR3 length: 14 amino acids. Germline assignment: CDR1 DFQATT and CDR2 SNEGSKA (reference sequence). The V and J ends lost 6 bases and 8 bases, in that order; junction bases with no gene match: 15. The CDR3 sequence is CSARMTGTFWGYTF. The CDR3 nucleotides are TGCAGTGCACGGATGACAGGGACCTTTTGGGGCTACACCTTC.

The rearrangement uses TRBV29-1 and TRBJ1-4; no reliable D call. V was trimmed by 4 bases and J by 13 bases, leaving 16 bases between them. The CDR3 is 12 amino acids. CDR1 and CDR2 from the germline V gene are SQVTM and ANQGSEA. The CDR3 DNA reads as TGCAGCGTTGCGGAGCGTAATGGAAGACTGTTTTTT. Translated: CSVAERNGRLFF. Using reference TRBV29-1 and TRBJ1-4 for the parts outside the CDR3, the full variable domain is SAVISQKPSRDICQRGTSLTIQCQVDSQVTMMFWYRQQPGQSLTLIATANQGSEATYESGFVIDKFPISRPNLTFSTLTVSNMSPEDSSIYLCSVAERNGRLFFGSGTQLSVL.

As regards this clonotype: This sequence may be a read error, since a much larger clone differs from it by one base. Here the CDR3 reads CASSLSRGYGYTF. CDR3 DNA sequence: TGTGCCAGCTCACTGAGCAGGGGCTATGGCTACACCTTC. The chain recombines TRBV18 with TRBJ1-2; tentative D call: TRBD1 (6 bases). Trimming removed 4 bases from V and 4 bases from J, with 10 bases in between. Germline CDR1 KGHSH, CDR2 LQKENI. This CDR3 contains 13 residues.

Comments on this clonotype: A much bigger clone sits one base away, suggesting this may be a read error. This chain joins TRBV12-3 or TRBV12-4 and TRBJ2-6; D is unresolved. The CDR3 contains 16 residues. The CDR3: CVSSLGPLRGANVLTF. CDR3 sequence (DNA): TGTGTCAGCAGTTTAGGTCCACTCCGTGGGGCCAACGTCCTGACTTTC.

The gene calls are TRBV19 and TRBJ1-4; D gene ambiguous. Germline V gives CDR1 LNHDA, CDR2 SQIVND (reference sequence). The V gene lost 10 bases and the J gene lost 7 bases, with 19 bases spanning the gap. The CDR3 runs to 14 residues. CDR3 in DNA: TGTGCCACCCGAGATGTGGGCGGGAGTGAAAAACTGTTTTTT. Translation gives CATRDVGGSEKLFF.

This clonotype was counted between two and nine times. The CDR3 coding sequence is TGTGCCAGCAGTTCGGGACAGGGCAGGAATGAGCAGTTCTTC. Its translation is CASSSGQGRNEQFF. The J gene is TRBJ2-1, the V gene TRBV28, with TRBD1 matching over 9 bases. V lost 4 bases to trimming and J lost 7 bases; unmatched junction nucleotides: 5. Germline loops: CDR1 MDHEN, CDR2 SYDVKM. The CDR3 spans 14 residues.

This clonotype came up many times. The chain joins TRBV7-2 to TRBJ2-3; D possibly matches TRBD1 or TRBD2 (5 bases each). Trimming left V 7 bases short and J 0 bases short, with 11 bases between. The CDR3 totals 14 residues. The germline CDR1 and CDR2 sequences are SGHTA and FQGNSA. The CDR3 region is CASNGGYSTDTQYF. CDR3 bases: TGTGCCAGCAATGGGGGATATAGCACAGATACGCAGTATTTT.

This clonotype was seen many times. The V call is TRBV10-1, the J call TRBJ2-5; 7 nucleotides line up with TRBD2. CDR1 WNHNN and CDR2 SYGVQD come from the germline V gene (reference sequence). With 4 bases clipped from V and 5 bases from J, the junction kept 10 bases outside the gene matches. The CDR3 has 15 residues. The chain's CDR3 is CASSAAGPSVETQYF. The CDR3 DNA reads TGCGCCAGCAGTGCAGCGGGACCATCTGTGGAGACCCAGTACTTC.

The chain links TRBV11-2 to TRBJ2-1, with a weak D call TRBD2 (5 bases). This CDR3 has 15 residues. V dropped 5 bases and J dropped 9 bases, with 20 bases sitting between them. Per the germline V gene, CDR1 is SGHAT and CDR2 is FQNNGV. CDR3 residues: CASSPWETNILEQFF. CDR3 nucleotides: TGTGCCAGCAGCCCCTGGGAGACAAATATCCTTGAGCAGTTCTTC.

This clonotype has more than one count but fewer than ten. The rearrangement joins TRBV5-6 to TRBJ2-2; D is perhaps TRBD1 (5 bases). Germline V gene lookup returns CDR1 SGHDT and CDR2 YYEEEE. The CDR3 has 16 residues. V lost 1 base to trimming and J lost 5 bases, with 15 bases between them. The CDR3 coding sequence is TGTGCCAGCAGCTTGAGGACAATCCTTGGGACCGGGGAGCTGTTTTTT. Protein sequence: CASSLRTILGTGELFF.

This clonotype was observed a handful of times. V usage is TRBV24-1 and J usage is TRBJ1-2, with unresolved D. This CDR3 region has 15 residues. V was trimmed by 2 bases and J by 4 bases, leaving 13 bases between them. Germline V CDR1 and CDR2: KGHDR, SFDVKD. The CDR3 DNA follows: TGTGCCACCAGTGATTCCGGACGTGGTGGCTATGGCTACACCTTC. Amino acid sequence: CATSDSGRGGYGYTF.

V and J are TRBV4-2 and TRBJ2-1; the match to TRBD2 covers 16 bases. The end of the DNA fits TRBJ2-7 better, so the J call may be wrong. This CDR3 comprises 17 residues. Germline V gene sequence: CDR1 LGHNA, CDR2 YNFKEQ. The DNA for the CDR3 is TGTGCCAGCAGCCTATCCGGGACTAGCGGGGGGGCCGTTGAGCAGTACTTC. This encodes CASSLSGTSGGAVEQYF.

In this sample, this clonotype turned up a few times. This chain joins TRBV27 and TRBJ2-7; D tentatively reads TRBD1 or TRBD2 (5 bases each). The CDR3 covers 14 residues. V lost 6 bases and J 0 bases, leaving 12 bases between the germline ends. Germline V CDR1 and CDR2: MNHEY, SMNVEV (reference sequence). The CDR3 protein is CASRGTEISYEQYF. The DNA of the CDR3 is TGTGCCAGCAGGGGGACGGAAATCTCCTACGAGCAGTACTTC.

This clonotype occurred many times. The J gene is TRBJ2-7, the V gene TRBV7-2; perhaps TRBD2 as D (5 bases). Trimming cost V 1 base and J 3 bases, with 10 bases left between them. From germline, CDR1 is SGHTA and CDR2 FQGNSA. The CDR3 contains 14 residues. The CDR3 loop reads CASSLGGRLYEQYF. CDR3 nucleotide sequence: TGTGCCAGCAGCTTAGGAGGGCGCCTCTACGAGCAGTACTTC.